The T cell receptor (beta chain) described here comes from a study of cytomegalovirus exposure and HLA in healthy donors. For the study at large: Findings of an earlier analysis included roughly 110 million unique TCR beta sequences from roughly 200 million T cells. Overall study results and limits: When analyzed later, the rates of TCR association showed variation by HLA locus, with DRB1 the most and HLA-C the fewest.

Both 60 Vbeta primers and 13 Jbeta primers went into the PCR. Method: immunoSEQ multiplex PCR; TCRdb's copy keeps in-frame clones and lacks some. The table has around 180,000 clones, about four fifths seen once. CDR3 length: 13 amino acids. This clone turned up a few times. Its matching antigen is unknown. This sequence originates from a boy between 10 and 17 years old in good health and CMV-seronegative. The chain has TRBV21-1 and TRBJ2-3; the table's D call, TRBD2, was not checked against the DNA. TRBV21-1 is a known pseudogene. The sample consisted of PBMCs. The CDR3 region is CASSKVAEDTQYF. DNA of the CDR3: TGTGCCAGCAGCAAAGTCGCGGAAGATACGCAGTATTTT.